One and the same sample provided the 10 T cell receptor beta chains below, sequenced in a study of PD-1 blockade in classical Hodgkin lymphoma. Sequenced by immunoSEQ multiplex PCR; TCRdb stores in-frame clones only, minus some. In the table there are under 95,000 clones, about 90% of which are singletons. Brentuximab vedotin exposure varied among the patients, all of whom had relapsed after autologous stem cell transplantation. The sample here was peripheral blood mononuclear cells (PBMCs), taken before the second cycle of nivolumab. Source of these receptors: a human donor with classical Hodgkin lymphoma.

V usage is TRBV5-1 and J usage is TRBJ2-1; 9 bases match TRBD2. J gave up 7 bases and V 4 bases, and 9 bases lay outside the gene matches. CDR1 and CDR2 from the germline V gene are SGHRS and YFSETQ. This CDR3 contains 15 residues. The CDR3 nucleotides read TGCGCCAGCAGCGTGACCGGGACTAGCAGGAATGAGCAGTTCTTC. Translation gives CASSVTGTSRNEQFF.

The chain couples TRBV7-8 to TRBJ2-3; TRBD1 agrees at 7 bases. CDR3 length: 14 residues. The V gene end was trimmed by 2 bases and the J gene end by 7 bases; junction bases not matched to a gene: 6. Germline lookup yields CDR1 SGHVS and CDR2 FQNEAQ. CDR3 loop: CASSLSGGQNTQYF. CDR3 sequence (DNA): TGTGCCAGCAGCTTATCTGGGGGACAGAATACGCAGTATTTT.

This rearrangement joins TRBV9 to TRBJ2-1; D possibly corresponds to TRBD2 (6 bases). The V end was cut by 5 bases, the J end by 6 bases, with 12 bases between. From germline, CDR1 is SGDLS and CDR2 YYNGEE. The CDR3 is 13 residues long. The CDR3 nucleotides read TGTGCCAGCAGTAAGGGTAGCGGCAATGAGCAGTTCTTC. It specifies CASSKGSGNEQFF.

Written as DNA, the CDR3 is TGTGCCAGCAGCCAGACACCGGGACCCTCGGGGTATGGCTACACCTTC. Protein: CASSQTPGPSGYGYTF. The chain has TRBV5-4 and TRBJ1-2, with a tentative D call TRBD1 (5 bases). The CDR3 is 16 amino acids. The V end lost 4 bases, the J end lost 5 bases, and 21 bases lay between the germline ends. Germline lookup yields CDR1 SGHNT and CDR2 YYREEE (reference sequence).

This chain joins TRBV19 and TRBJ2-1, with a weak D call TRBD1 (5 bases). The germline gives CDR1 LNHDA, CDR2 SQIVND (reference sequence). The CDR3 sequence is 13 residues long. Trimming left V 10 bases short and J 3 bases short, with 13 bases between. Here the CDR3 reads CATHDSFYNEQFF. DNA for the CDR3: TGTGCCACCCATGACAGTTTCTACAATGAGCAGTTCTTC.

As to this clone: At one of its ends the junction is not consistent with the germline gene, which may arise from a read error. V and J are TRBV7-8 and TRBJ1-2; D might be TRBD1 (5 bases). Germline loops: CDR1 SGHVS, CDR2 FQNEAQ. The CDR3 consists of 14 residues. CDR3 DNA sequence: TGTGCCAGCAGCTTAGATAGGAGTAGCGGGGGAATCCACTTC. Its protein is CASSLDRSSGGIHF.

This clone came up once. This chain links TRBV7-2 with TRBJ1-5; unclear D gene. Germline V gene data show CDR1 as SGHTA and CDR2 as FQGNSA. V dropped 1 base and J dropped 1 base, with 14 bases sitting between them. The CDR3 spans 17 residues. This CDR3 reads CASSLVGQAASNQPQHF. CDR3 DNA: TGTGCCAGCAGCTTAGTAGGGCAGGCAGCGAGCAATCAGCCCCAGCATTTT. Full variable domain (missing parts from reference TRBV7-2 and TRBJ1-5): GAGVSQSPSNKVTEKGKDVELRCDPISGHTALYWYRQSLGQGLEFLIYFQGNSAPDKSGLPSDRFSAERTGGSVSTLTIQRTQQEDSAVYLCASSLVGQAASNQPQHFGDGTRLSIL.

The CDR3 is CASRPSGTSTDTQYF. CDR3 nucleotides: TGCGCCAGCAGACCTAGCGGGACTTCCACAGATACGCAGTATTTT. This chain uses TRBV10-2 with TRBJ2-3; the match to TRBD2 covers 9 bases. The ends lost 6 bases at V and 2 bases at J; junction bases unmatched: 6. The CDR3 runs to 15 residues. Germline V gene data show CDR1 as WSHSY and CDR2 as SAAADI.

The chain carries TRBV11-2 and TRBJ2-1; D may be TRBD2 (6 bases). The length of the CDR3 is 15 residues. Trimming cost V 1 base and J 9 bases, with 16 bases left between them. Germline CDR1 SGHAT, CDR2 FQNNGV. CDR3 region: CASSLVGRELGEQFF. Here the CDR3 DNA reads TGTGCCAGCAGCTTAGTGGGTCGGGAGCTGGGTGAGCAGTTCTTC.

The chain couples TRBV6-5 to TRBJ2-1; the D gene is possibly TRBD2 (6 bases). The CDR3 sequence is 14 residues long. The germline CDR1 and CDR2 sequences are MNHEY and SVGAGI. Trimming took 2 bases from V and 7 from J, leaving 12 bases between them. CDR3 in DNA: TGTGCCAGCAGTTACGGAGGAGGGAGGAATGAGCAGTTCTTC. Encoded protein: CASSYGGGRNEQFF.